The next 24 T cell receptor beta chains were all read from a single sample in a study of blood T cell repertoires in COVID-19. TCRdb's copy holds only in-frame clones and misses some; the assay was immunoSEQ multiplex PCR. The data contain roughly 230,000 clones, roughly four fifths of them singletons. The sequenced material came from PBMCs or T cells enriched from blood (not recorded which). These receptors all stem from a woman in her sixties who had recovered from COVID-19.

This chain connects TRBV2 to TRBJ1-2; 10 nucleotides align to TRBD1. The germline CDR1 and CDR2 sequences are SNHLY and FYNNEI. V gave up 0 bases and J gave up 8 bases; unmatched junction bases: 9. The CDR3 has 16 amino acids. The CDR3: CASSEALRDRGGGYTF. The CDR3 DNA reads as TGTGCCAGCAGTGAAGCGCTTCGGGACAGGGGAGGGGGCTACACCTTC.

This clone was seen a handful of times. The chain is built from TRBV27 and TRBJ2-3, with a possible D match to TRBD1 (5 bases). With 5 bases removed from V and 3 bases from J, the gap between germline ends came to 15 bases. The CDR3 runs 15 residues. Per the germline V gene, CDR1 is MNHEY and CDR2 is SMNVEV (reference sequence). This CDR3 is CASSPLPTATDTQYF. The CDR3 region has the DNA TGTGCCAGCAGTCCCCTCCCGACAGCGACAGATACGCAGTATTTT.

The gene calls are TRBV9 and TRBJ2-7, with 10 nucleotides matching TRBD2. CDR3 length: 15 amino acids. Germline trimming cut 0 bases from V and 4 bases from J; bases unmatched to any gene: 4. CDR1 and CDR2 from the germline V gene are SGDLS and YYNGEE. The DNA for the CDR3 is TGTGCCAGCAGCGTAGGTACTAGCGGGGCTTACGAGCAGTACTTC. Protein sequence: CASSVGTSGAYEQYF.

Here the CDR3 reads CASSSPVQGYEQYF. Here the CDR3 DNA reads TGTGCCAGCAGCTCCCCCGTCCAGGGATACGAGCAGTACTTC. The chain links TRBV7-9 to TRBJ2-7; maybe TRBD1 (5 bases). Deletions cut 4 bases from V and 4 bases from J, with 14 bases between. The length of the CDR3 is 14 residues. Germline V gene sequence: CDR1 SEHNR, CDR2 FQNEAQ (reference sequence).

The V gene is TRBV21-1, the J gene TRBJ1-6; the table's D gene call, TRBD1, was not cross checked with the DNA. TRBV21-1 is a listed pseudogene. This CDR3 has 14 residues. The CDR3 nucleotides are TGTGCCAGCAGCAGTAAAAGGGGGAATTCACCCCTCCACTTT. It yields the protein CASSSKRGNSPLHF.

J is TRBJ1-1 and V is TRBV6-4; 9 positions match TRBD1. Trimming cost V 5 bases and J 4 bases; bases outside gene matches: 5. From germline, CDR1 is MRHNA and CDR2 SNTAGT. The CDR3 loop spans 14 amino acids. Here the CDR3 reads CASSRDRESTEAFF. For the CDR3, the DNA is TGTGCCAGCAGTCGGGACAGGGAAAGCACTGAAGCTTTCTTT.

This chain links TRBV3-1 (or the pseudogene TRBV3-2) with TRBJ1-1, with 7 bases aligning to TRBD1. CDR3 length: 16 amino acids. CDR1 is LGHDT and CDR2 is YNNKEL in the germline V gene (reference sequence). The junction had 8 bases not matched to a gene; V was cut back by 3 bases and J by 1 base. This CDR3 reads CASSHDPGQKNTEAFF. The CDR3 nucleotides read TGTGCCAGCAGCCACGACCCGGGACAGAAGAACACTGAAGCTTTCTTT.

The genes are TRBV2 and TRBJ1-3; a possible D gene is TRBD1 (5 bases). Looked up from germline, CDR1 is SNHLY and CDR2 is FYNNEI. V was shortened by 6 bases and J by 0 bases, with 9 bases between the two germline ends. CDR3 length: 14 residues. The CDR3 loop is CASRGQGSGNTIYF. The CDR3 DNA sequence: TGTGCCAGCAGGGGTCAGGGCTCTGGAAACACCATATATTTT.

The chain couples TRBV6-5 to TRBJ2-1, with unresolved D. CDR3 size: 11 residues. Germline CDR1 reads MNHEY; CDR2 reads SVGAGI. Trimming pared 0 bases from V and 11 bases from J, leaving 5 bases between. This chain's CDR3 is CASSYSGKQFF. The CDR3 DNA is TGTGCCAGCAGTTACTCTGGCAAGCAGTTCTTC.

The genes are TRBV11-2 and TRBJ2-2; TRBD2 matches at 7 bases. Germline V CDR1 and CDR2: SGHAT, FQNNGV. The V gene end was trimmed by 3 bases and the J gene end by 1 base; junction bases not matched to a gene: 5. The CDR3 is 16 amino acids. The CDR3 loop reads CASSLSASGNTGELFF. In DNA form, the CDR3 reads TGTGCCAGCAGCTTGTCGGCTAGCGGGAACACCGGGGAGCTGTTTTTT. Full variable domain (rest looked up from reference TRBV11-2 and TRBJ2-2): EAGVAQSPRYKIIEKRQSVAFWCNPISGHATLYWYQQILGQGPKLLIQFQNNGVVDDSQLPKDRFSAERLKGVDSTLKIQPAKLEDSAVYLCASSLSASGNTGELFFGEGSRLTVL.

This clone was counted only a few times. The V gene is TRBV5-1, the J gene TRBJ2-5, with 7 bases lining up with TRBD2. The CDR3 spans 17 residues. Germline V gene lookup returns CDR1 SGHRS and CDR2 YFSETQ. Trimming at V came to 4 bases and at J to 5 bases, leaving 17 bases not matched to a gene. CDR3 sequence (DNA): TGCGCCAGCAGCCCCACGGCGGGAGAGCCGGGGTGGGAGACCCAGTACTTC. Its protein is CASSPTAGEPGWETQYF.

The chain joins TRBV19 to TRBJ2-1, with D possibly being TRBD1 (6 bases). The length of the CDR3 is 13 residues. CDR1 and CDR2 from the germline V gene are LNHDA and SQIVND (reference sequence). V was clipped by 3 bases and J by 12 bases, with 15 bases between them. This CDR3 is CASSIDPSRGQFF. The DNA for the CDR3 is TGTGCCAGTAGTATTGACCCGAGCAGGGGGCAGTTCTTC.

The CDR3 here is CSASRLGQGMSSYNSPLHF. The CDR3 DNA follows: TGCAGTGCTAGTCGCCTCGGACAGGGGATGAGCTCCTATAATTCACCCCTCCACTTT. The chain is built from TRBV20-1 and TRBJ1-6, with 9 bases matching TRBD1. V lost 3 bases, J lost 0 bases, and 12 bases stayed unmatched. The V gene's germline CDR1 is DFQATT and CDR2 SNEGSKA (reference sequence). CDR3 length: 19 residues.

V is TRBV7-2 and J is TRBJ2-2; 9 bases line up with TRBD2. Trimming removed 1 base from V and 5 bases from J; junction bases left unmatched: 2. The length of the CDR3 is 15 residues. Germline CDR1 reads SGHTA; CDR2 reads FQGNSA. The CDR3 bases are TGTGCCAGCAGCTTAGTGCTAGCGGGGACCGGGGAGCTGTTTTTT. Translation gives CASSLVLAGTGELFF.

This chain uses TRBV7-2 with TRBJ1-3; possibly TRBD1 for D (5 bases). The germline gives CDR1 SGHTA, CDR2 FQGNSA. Trimming pared 2 bases from V and 9 bases from J, leaving 20 bases between. The length of the CDR3 is 16 residues. The DNA of the CDR3 is TGTGCCAGCAGCTTAATAGGGATCCAAGGCGGGGGCACCATATATTTT. Its protein is CASSLIGIQGGGTIYF.

V and J are TRBV7-9 and TRBJ1-2, with TRBD1 as a possible D gene (6 bases). The length of the CDR3 is 12 residues. Trimming cost V 5 bases and J 8 bases, with 12 bases left between them. CDR1 is SEHNR, CDR2 FQNEAQ, per germline (reference sequence). In nucleotides, the CDR3 is TGTGCCAGCAGCCATGGACAGTACGGCTACACCTTC. This codes for CASSHGQYGYTF. Full variable domain (rest looked up from reference TRBV7-9 and TRBJ1-2): DTGVSQNPRHKITKRGQNVTFRCDPISEHNRLYWYRQTLGQGPEFLTYFQNEAQLEKSRLLSDRFSAERPKGSFSTLEIQRTEQGDSAMYLCASSHGQYGYTFGSGTRLTVV.

V gene TRBV7-2 combines with J gene TRBJ2-7; D gene unclear. Germline V gives CDR1 SGHTA, CDR2 FQGNSA. The ends were cut back, 0 bases at V and 3 bases at J, with 12 bases in the middle. The CDR3 runs 15 residues. This CDR3 reads CASSLASLGHYEQYF. CDR3 coding DNA: TGTGCCAGCAGCTTAGCTTCCCTAGGTCACTACGAGCAGTACTTC.

The V gene is TRBV10-3, the J gene TRBJ2-1, with TRBD2 as a possible D gene (6 bases). V lost 4 bases to trimming and J lost 1 base, with 11 bases between them. The CDR3 covers 15 residues. Germline CDR1 and CDR2: ENHRY and SYGVKD. In DNA form, the CDR3 reads TGTGCCATCAGTGGTTTACTAGCTTCCTACAATGAGCAGTTCTTC. Protein: CAISGLLASYNEQFF.

The V gene is TRBV11-2, the J gene TRBJ1-6, with D uncertain. CDR3 size: 15 residues. Per germline, CDR1 SGHAT and CDR2 FQNNGV. V was trimmed by 6 bases and J by 0 bases, leaving 9 bases between them. CDR3 DNA sequence: TGTGCCAGCAGTTTCGAGAGCTCCTATAATTCACCCCTCCACTTT. This encodes CASSFESSYNSPLHF. The variable domain in full, with the rest retrieved from reference TRBV11-2 and TRBJ1-6, is EAGVAQSPRYKIIEKRQSVAFWCNPISGHATLYWYQQILGQGPKLLIQFQNNGVVDDSQLPKDRFSAERLKGVDSTLKIQPAKLEDSAVYLCASSFESSYNSPLHFGNGTRLTVT.

The chain is built from TRBV27 and TRBJ1-2; 9 bases line up with TRBD1. This CDR3 is built from 14 residues. V trimming: 3 bases; J trimming: 3 bases; junction bases outside the gene matches: 2. Germline V gives CDR1 MNHEY, CDR2 SMNVEV (reference sequence). The CDR3, as DNA: TGTGCCAGCAGTTTCAGACAGGGGGACTATGGCTACACCTTC. It codes for CASSFRQGDYGYTF.

The chain is built from TRBV6-5 and TRBJ1-5; 8 bases are a match to TRBD1. J gave up 6 bases and V 8 bases, and 6 bases lay outside the gene matches. This CDR3 contains 13 residues. Looked up from germline, CDR1 is MNHEY and CDR2 is SVGAGI. This CDR3 reads CASGRQGSQPQHF. The CDR3 DNA follows: TGTGCCAGCGGTAGACAGGGGAGTCAGCCCCAGCATTTT.

This chain uses TRBV7-9 with TRBJ2-7; D is uncertain. The CDR3 is made up of 14 amino acids. Germline lookup yields CDR1 SEHNR and CDR2 FQNEAQ (reference sequence). Trimming cost V 1 base and J 6 bases, with 13 bases left between them. CDR3 amino acids: CASSLGGYSAEQYF. The CDR3 nucleotides read TGTGCCAGCAGCTTAGGAGGTTACTCTGCCGAGCAGTACTTC.

A few counts support this clone. The chain recombines TRBV27 with TRBJ2-3, with 11 bases lining up with TRBD2. With 6 bases clipped from V and 1 base from J, the junction kept 6 bases outside the gene matches. Germline lookup yields CDR1 MNHEY and CDR2 SMNVEV (reference sequence). This CDR3 region has 16 residues. Here the CDR3 reads CASRSPSGGRTDTQYF. The DNA for the CDR3 is TGTGCCAGCAGGTCGCCTAGCGGGGGGCGCACAGATACGCAGTATTTT.

A few counts support this clone. The gene calls are TRBV14 and TRBJ1-2; 8 bases line up with TRBD1. The V segment lost 1 base and the J segment 6 bases; nucleotides outside the gene matches: 1. The CDR3 length is 13 residues. Germline assignment: CDR1 SGHDN and CDR2 FVKESK. CDR3 in DNA: TGTGCCAGCAGCCAAGCAGGGGGCCATGGCTACACCTTC. Protein product: CASSQAGGHGYTF.